This T cell receptor beta chain was documented in a study of T cells in Graves' hyperthyroidism and ophthalmopathy (dated by TCRdb to the late 2010s). Notes on the research overall: Peripheral blood was collected at initial diagnosis, before any treatment. After blood sampling, hyperthyroidism patients were treated with methimazole at a starting dose of 30 mg daily, and ophthalmopathy patients were treated with high-dose intravenous methylprednisolone. The study also compared thyroid tissue and blood T-cell repertoires from roughly 6 Graves' hyperthyroidism patients. Whether ophthalmopathy could be predicted prospectively was tested in an independent validation cohort made up of approximately 19 hyperthyroidism patients plus 17 patients who later progressed to ophthalmopathy. According to the paper, TCR Vbeta CDR3 sequencing was carried out on 135 peripheral blood samples, which came from approximately 43 ophthalmopathy, about 75 hyperthyroidism and approximately 17 progressor patients. The 100 discovery patients were randomly divided into training and test sets at a 7:3 ratio. A discovery cohort of about 95 patients, about 40 with Graves' ophthalmopathy and 57 with stable Graves' hyperthyroidism, was used to find distinguishing TCR V-J signatures. Overall study outcomes, separate from this receptor: In validation, progression to ophthalmopathy was predicted by the model with around 70% sensitivity and 72.22% specificity, a median of roughly 6 months before onset. A 13 V-J signature model separated ophthalmopathy from stable hyperthyroidism, with approximately 87% sensitivity and 81.08% specificity in cross-validation and 80%/75% in testing. No statistical method was used to set the sample size in advance, and investigators knew the group allocation. Most expanded thyroid clonotypes (frequency above 0.001) were also found in blood, which suggests that blood repertoires may mirror thyroid immune responses.

Amplification of TCR beta CDR3 regions was carried out from RNA transcripts. A first-round RT-PCR of the TCR CDR3 used the HTBI primer set with the Qiagen OneStep RT-PCR kit. The libraries were constructed in a second round of multiplex PCR and then size-selected and purified. Sequencing of the libraries was done on an Illumina HiSeq2000 using paired-end 100 bp reads. The authors' analysis ran thus. SOAPnuke was used to process the raw data, with reads discarded if the reads contained adapters or uncalled bases, had a mean Phred below 15, or lacked an exact constant-primer or identifier match. COPE v1.2.5 was used to merge the high-quality paired reads, and each unique nucleotide sequence was defined as a clonotype. MiTCR v1.1 was used to align the clonotypes against IMGT TRBV, TRBD and TRBJ reference segments. Only V-J combinations with frequency above 0.0001, covering 99% to 99.2% of repertoires, were analysed. A TCS score was defined as the ratio between F50 (clonal expansion) and ExV (chaos), using BLOSUM62-based TCRdist between CDR3 peptides within each V-J. Welch's t-statistics and random forest reduced 500 to 650 V-J features to 13, which were used in a naive Bayes classifier (R e1071). TCRdb trimmed public reads at Q25 via fastp, called clones via MiXCR and kept in-frame beta chains. Under each unique CDR3 protein, matching rows form one entry showing the most common genes and DNA. The V and J calls here are based on TCRdb, not the publication. The sample includes 300,000 to 400,000 distinct CDR3 sequences, with around 23% observed a single time. Over 45% of the sample is taken by the ten largest.

For this clonotype: The specificity of this receptor is unknown. Qualities for individual bases were not recorded, and no much larger clone is one base off.

Graves' hyperthyroidism was defined as stable when no progression to ophthalmopathy occurred over 18 months of follow-up. The hyperthyroidism patients were between 18 and 65 years old and newly diagnosed, with a disease duration of less than 2 months. Patients with uncontrolled infections, other autoimmune diseases, pregnancy or lactation were excluded. Diagnoses were established on the basis of clinical symptoms, serum thyroxine and TRAb, thyroid ultrasound, and orbital computed tomography. PBMCs were isolated from about 9.2 ml of fresh peripheral blood by Ficoll-Paque density gradient centrifugation. Trizol reagent was used to extract total RNA, and RNA quality was then checked on an Agilent 2100 Bioanalyzer. This receptor was taken from a woman between 50 and 59 years old with Graves' hyperthyroidism. Material: blood.

CDR3 region: CASSLGTGRMNTEAFF. In nucleotide form, the sequence is TGTGCCAGCAGTTTAGGTACAGGGAGAATGAACACTGAAGCTTTCTTT. The sequence links TRBV2 to TRBJ1-1; 6 matching bases give a weak D call of TRBD1. CDR1 is given as SNHLY and CDR2 as FYNNEI, both from the germline V gene. The CDR3 runs 16 residues from the cysteine to the phenylalanine. Solely the CDR3 DNA is kept, with 48 bases framed from the first base. V was cut back by 5 bases and J by 0 bases, leaving a gap of 16 bases between them.